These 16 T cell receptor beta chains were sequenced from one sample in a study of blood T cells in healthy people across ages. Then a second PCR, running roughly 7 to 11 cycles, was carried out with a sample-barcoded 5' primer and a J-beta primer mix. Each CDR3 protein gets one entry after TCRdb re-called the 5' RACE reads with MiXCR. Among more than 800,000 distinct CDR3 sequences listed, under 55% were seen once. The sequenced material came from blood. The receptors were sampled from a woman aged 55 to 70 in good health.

The CDR3 DNA is TGTGCTAGTGGCTCGAGTAGCTCCTACAATGAGCAGTTCTTC. Translated, it gives CASGSSSSYNEQFF. This chain joins TRBV12-5 and TRBJ2-1; D unclear. This CDR3 comprises 14 residues. V was clipped by 6 bases and J by 0 bases, with 9 bases between them. Looked up from germline, CDR1 is LGHNT and CDR2 is FRNRAP.

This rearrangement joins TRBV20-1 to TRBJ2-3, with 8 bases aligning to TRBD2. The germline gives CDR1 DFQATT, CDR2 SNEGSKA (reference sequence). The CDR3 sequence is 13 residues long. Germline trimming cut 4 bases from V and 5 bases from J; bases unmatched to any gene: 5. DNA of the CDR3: TGCAGTGCTACAGGGACTAGGGGAGATACGCAGTATTTT. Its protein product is CSATGTRGDTQYF.

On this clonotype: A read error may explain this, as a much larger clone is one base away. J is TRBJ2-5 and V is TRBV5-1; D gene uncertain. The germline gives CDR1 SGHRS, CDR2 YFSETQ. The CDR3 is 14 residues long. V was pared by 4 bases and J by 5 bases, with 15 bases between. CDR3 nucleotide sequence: TGCGCCAGCAGCGTGGCAACCGTGGGGGAGACCCAGTACTTC. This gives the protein CASSVATVGETQYF.

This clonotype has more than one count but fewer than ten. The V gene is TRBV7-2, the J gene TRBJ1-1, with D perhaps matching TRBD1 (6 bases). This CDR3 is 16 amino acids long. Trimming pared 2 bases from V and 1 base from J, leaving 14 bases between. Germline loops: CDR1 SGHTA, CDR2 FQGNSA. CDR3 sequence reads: CASSLMAGARNTEAFF. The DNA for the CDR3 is TGTGCCAGCAGCTTAATGGCAGGGGCACGGAACACTGAAGCTTTCTTT.

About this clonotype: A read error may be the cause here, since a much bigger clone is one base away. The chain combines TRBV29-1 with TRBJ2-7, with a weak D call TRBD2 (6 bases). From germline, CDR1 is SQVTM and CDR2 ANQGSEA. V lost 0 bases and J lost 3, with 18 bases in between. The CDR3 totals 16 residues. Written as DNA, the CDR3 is TGCAGCGTTGAAGATGGTCGGACTAACGGTTACTACGAGCAGTACTTC. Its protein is CSVEDGRTNGYYEQYF.

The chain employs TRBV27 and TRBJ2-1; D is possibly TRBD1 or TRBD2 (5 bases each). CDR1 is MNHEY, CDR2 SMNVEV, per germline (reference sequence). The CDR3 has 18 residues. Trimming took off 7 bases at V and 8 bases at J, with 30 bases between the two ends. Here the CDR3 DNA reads TGTGCCAGCATATTTAAGTTTGGGGGAGTGAGCCTTAGCTATGAGCAGTTCTTC. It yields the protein CASIFKFGGVSLSYEQFF.

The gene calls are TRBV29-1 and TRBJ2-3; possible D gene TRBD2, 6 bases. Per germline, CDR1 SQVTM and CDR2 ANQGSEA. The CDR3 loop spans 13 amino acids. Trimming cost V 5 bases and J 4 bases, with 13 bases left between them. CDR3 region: CSVRASVADTQYF. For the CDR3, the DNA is TGCAGCGTTAGGGCTAGCGTCGCAGATACGCAGTATTTT.

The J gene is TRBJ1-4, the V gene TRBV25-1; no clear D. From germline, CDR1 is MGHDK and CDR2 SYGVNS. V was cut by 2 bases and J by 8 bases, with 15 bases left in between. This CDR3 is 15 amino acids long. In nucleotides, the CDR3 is TGTGCCAGCAGTGAACCATCGCCGTTAGGGGAAAAACTGTTTTTT. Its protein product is CASSEPSPLGEKLFF.

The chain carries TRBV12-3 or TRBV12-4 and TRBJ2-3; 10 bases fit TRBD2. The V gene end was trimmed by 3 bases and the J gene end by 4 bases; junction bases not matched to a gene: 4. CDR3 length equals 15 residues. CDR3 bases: TGTGCCAGCAGTTTTCTAGCGGGAGTAGCAGATACGCAGTATTTT. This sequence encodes CASSFLAGVADTQYF.

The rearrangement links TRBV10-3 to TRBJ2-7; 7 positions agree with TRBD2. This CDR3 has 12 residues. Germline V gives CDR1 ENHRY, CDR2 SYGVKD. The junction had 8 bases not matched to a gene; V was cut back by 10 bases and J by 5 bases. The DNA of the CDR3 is TGTGCCACCCTGGTTGCGGGAGACGAGCAGTACTTC. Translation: CATLVAGDEQYF.

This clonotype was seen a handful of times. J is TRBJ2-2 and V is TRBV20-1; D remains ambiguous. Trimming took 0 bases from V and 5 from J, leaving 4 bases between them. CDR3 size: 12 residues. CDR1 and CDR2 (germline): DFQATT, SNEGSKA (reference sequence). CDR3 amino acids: CSARDITGELFF. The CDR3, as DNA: TGCAGTGCTAGAGATATTACCGGGGAGCTGTTTTTT.

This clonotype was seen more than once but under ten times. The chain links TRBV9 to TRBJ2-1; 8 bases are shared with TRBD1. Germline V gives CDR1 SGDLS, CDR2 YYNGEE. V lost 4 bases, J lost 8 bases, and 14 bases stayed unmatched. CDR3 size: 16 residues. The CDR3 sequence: CASSMTGAYGDDEQFF. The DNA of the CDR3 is TGTGCCAGCAGCATGACAGGGGCGTACGGGGACGATGAGCAGTTCTTC.

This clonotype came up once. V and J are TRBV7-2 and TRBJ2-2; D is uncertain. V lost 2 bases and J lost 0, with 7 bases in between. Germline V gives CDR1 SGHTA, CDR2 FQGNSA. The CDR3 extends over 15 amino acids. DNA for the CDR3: TGTGCCAGCAGCTTACTCCTAGCGAACACCGGGGAGCTGTTTTTT. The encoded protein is CASSLLLANTGELFF.

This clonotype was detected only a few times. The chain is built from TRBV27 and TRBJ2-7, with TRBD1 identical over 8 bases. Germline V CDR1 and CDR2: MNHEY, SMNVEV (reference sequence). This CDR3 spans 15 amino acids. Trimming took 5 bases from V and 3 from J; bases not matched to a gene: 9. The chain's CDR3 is CASSRPGQVYYEQYF. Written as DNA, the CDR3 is TGTGCCAGCAGTAGGCCGGGACAGGTATACTACGAGCAGTACTTC.

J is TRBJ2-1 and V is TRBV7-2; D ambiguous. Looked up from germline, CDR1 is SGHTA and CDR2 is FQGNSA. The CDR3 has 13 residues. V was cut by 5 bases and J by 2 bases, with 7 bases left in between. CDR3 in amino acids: CASSTPAYNEQFF. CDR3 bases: TGTGCCAGCAGCACCCCCGCCTACAATGAGCAGTTCTTC.

The CDR3 here is CASSPRPGTSYNEQYF. In DNA form, the CDR3 reads TGTGCCAGCTCACCACGTCCGGGCACTAGCTACAATGAGCAGTACTTC. V gene TRBV18 combines with J gene TRBJ2-5; weak D call: TRBD2 (6 bases). Trimming took off 1 base at V and 11 bases at J, with 23 bases between the two ends. The germline CDR1 and CDR2 sequences are KGHSH and LQKENI. CDR3 size: 16 residues.